The rows below give T cell receptor beta chains drawn from one sample of a study of spatial heterogeneity in lung cancer. Using its own MiXCR run on the 5' RACE reads, TCRdb lists one record per CDR3 protein. The sample records roughly 8,000 distinct CDR3 sequences, roughly 5.4% being singletons. The source was PBMCs, collected at surgery. The receptors originated from a male donor with early-stage non-small cell lung cancer. CDR3s include the opening cysteine and the closing phenylalanine or tryptophan. The D gene is left open where the match is weak. Rows give clone size only sometimes, using once, few, many, or a class for an expanded clone.

D: NA
J: TRBJ2-7
V: TRBV23-1
size: many
DNA: TGCGCCAGCAGCCCTACCTCGGGGATACACGGGGCCTACGAGCAGTACTTC
CDR3: CASSPTSGIHGAYEQYF

D: NA
J: TRBJ2-1
V: TRBV27
size: many
DNA: TGTGCCAGCAGTTTAAGGGGGAACAATGAGCAGTTCTTC
CDR3: CASSLRGNNEQFF

D: TRBD1
J: TRBJ1-2
V: TRBV3-1
size: many
DNA: TGTGCCAGCGGGGGGACAGGCCTTTACTATGGCTACACCTTC
CDR3: CASGGTGLYYGYTF

D: NA
J: TRBJ1-6
V: TRBV27
size: many
DNA: TGTGCCAGCAGTTCTCTTGACTATCCGGCCCTCCACTTT
CDR3: CASSSLDYPALHF

D: TRBD2
J: TRBJ2-1
V: TRBV5-1
size: NA
DNA: TGCGCCAGCAGCTTGATATTGGGAGGGCCGTACAATGAGCAGTTCTTC
CDR3: CASSLILGGPYNEQFF

D: TRBD1
J: TRBJ2-2
V: TRBV30
size: many
DNA: TGTGCCTGGAGACCAGCGACAGGGGTGAACACCGGGGAGCTGTTTTTT
CDR3: CAWRPATGVNTGELFF

D: TRBD1
J: TRBJ1-2
V: TRBV29-1
size: many
DNA: TGCAGCGCTCGTAGGACAGGTTACTATGGCTACACCTTC
CDR3: CSARRTGYYGYTF

D: NA
J: TRBJ1-4
V: TRBV29-1
size: many
DNA: TGCAGCGCGAGAGGCCTACCTGGGGATGAAAAACTGTTTTTT
CDR3: CSARGLPGDEKLFF

D: NA
J: TRBJ2-1
V: TRBV12-3/TRBV12-4
size: many
DNA: TGTGCCAGCAGTTCGGACTTAGCCGAGGGGAATGAGCAGTTCTTC
CDR3: CASSSDLAEGNEQFF

D: TRBD1
J: TRBJ1-5
V: TRBV7-2
size: many
DNA: TGTGCCAGCAGCACACACACAGGGGGAAGGGGCAATCAGCCCCAGCATTTT
CDR3: CASSTHTGGRGNQPQHF

D: NA
J: TRBJ1-2
V: TRBV20-1
size: few
DNA: TGCAGTGCGGAGGGATATCAATACCCCGTAAACTATGGCTACACCTTC
CDR3: CSAEGYQYPVNYGYTF

D: TRBD2
J: TRBJ2-5
V: TRBV6-5
size: many
DNA: TGTGCCAGCAGTTACTCAATAGCGGGAGGTTACGAGACCCAGTACTTC
CDR3: CASSYSIAGGYETQYF

D: NA
J: TRBJ2-1
V: TRBV7-9
size: many
DNA: TGTGCCAGCAGCCCCCCCCTGAGGGTAGCGAGGGCCTACAATGAGCAGTTCTTC
CDR3: CASSPPLRVARAYNEQFF

D: TRBD1
J: TRBJ2-2
V: TRBV6-5
size: many
DNA: TGTGCCAGCAGTTACTCCCTACAGGGGGCGCGATCTACCGGGGAGCTGTTTTTT
CDR3: CASSYSLQGARSTGELFF

D: NA
J: TRBJ2-7
V: TRBV28
size: many
DNA: TGTGCCAGCAGTTCTTCTCAGGGAAGCTCCTACGAGCAGTACTTC
CDR3: CASSSSQGSSYEQYF

D: TRBD2
J: TRBJ2-3
V: TRBV12-3/TRBV12-4
size: many
DNA: TGTGCCATCAAGTTCGGGCTAGCGGGAGGGGAAGATACGCAGTATTTT
CDR3: CAIKFGLAGGEDTQYF

D: NA
J: TRBJ2-7
V: TRBV5-1
size: medium-sized
DNA: TGCGCCAGCAGCCACGGGCCCTACGAGCAGTACTTC
CDR3: CASSHGPYEQYF

D: NA
J: TRBJ2-1
V: TRBV30
size: many
DNA: TGTGCCTGGAGAGGGACAGAAGGGGGGATTAACAATGAGCAGTTCTTC
CDR3: CAWRGTEGGINNEQFF

D: TRBD2
J: TRBJ2-3
V: TRBV6-4
size: medium-sized
DNA: TGTGCCAGCAGTGAGGCGGGACTAGCAACAGATACGCAGTATTTT
CDR3: CASSEAGLATDTQYF

D: NA
J: TRBJ1-2
V: TRBV20-1
size: many
DNA: TGCAGTGCTAGAGATCTGGCCGCACAAAGGCTCTATGGCTACACCTTC
CDR3: CSARDLAAQRLYGYTF

D: NA
J: TRBJ1-1
V: TRBV23-1
size: many
DNA: TGCGCCAGCAGTCATTGGGGATACACTGAAGCTTTCTTT
CDR3: CASSHWGYTEAFF

D: NA
J: TRBJ2-3
V: TRBV4-3
size: few
DNA: TGCGCCAGCAGCCAAGGACCGATCGGGGCAGATACGCAGTATTTT
CDR3: CASSQGPIGADTQYF

D: TRBD1
J: TRBJ1-1
V: TRBV6-5
size: NA
DNA: TGTGCCAGCAGTTCCCCCCGGACAGGGTTGACTGAAGCTTTCTTT
CDR3: CASSSPRTGLTEAFF

D: NA
J: TRBJ2-7
V: TRBV6-2/TRBV6-3
size: many
DNA: TGTGCCAGCAGTTCCCGCGGCCAGGAGGACTACGAGCAGTACTTC
CDR3: CASSSRGQEDYEQYF

D: TRBD1
J: TRBJ2-5
V: TRBV11-2
size: many
DNA: TGTGCCAGCAGCCCGTCGACAGGGAATCGGGGGACCCAGTACTTC
CDR3: CASSPSTGNRGTQYF

D: TRBD1
J: TRBJ1-2
V: TRBV20-1
size: many
DNA: TGCAGTGCTGATCGACAGGGAAAGAACACCTTC
CDR3: CSADRQGKNTF

D: NA
J: TRBJ1-1
V: TRBV7-9
size: many
DNA: TGTGCCAGCAGCCACGGGACCGAAGCTTTCTTT
CDR3: CASSHGTEAFF

D: TRBD2
J: TRBJ2-2
V: TRBV9
size: many
DNA: TGTGCCAGCAGCGTAGTCCGAGGCGGGAGAACCGGGGAGCTGTTTTTT
CDR3: CASSVVRGGRTGELFF

D: NA
J: TRBJ2-7
V: TRBV20-1
size: medium-sized
DNA: TGCAGTGCTAGCCCACGCAGTTTCTCCTACGAGCAGTACTTC
CDR3: CSASPRSFSYEQYF